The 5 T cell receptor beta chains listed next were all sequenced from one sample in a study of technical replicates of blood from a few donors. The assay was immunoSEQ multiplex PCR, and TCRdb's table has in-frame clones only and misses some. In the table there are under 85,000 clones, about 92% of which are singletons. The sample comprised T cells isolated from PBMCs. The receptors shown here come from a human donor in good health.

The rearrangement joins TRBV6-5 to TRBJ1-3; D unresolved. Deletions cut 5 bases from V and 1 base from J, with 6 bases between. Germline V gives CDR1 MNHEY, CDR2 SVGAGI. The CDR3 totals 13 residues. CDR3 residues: CASSPPSGNTIYF. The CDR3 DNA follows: TGTGCCAGCAGTCCCCCTTCTGGAAACACCATATATTTT.

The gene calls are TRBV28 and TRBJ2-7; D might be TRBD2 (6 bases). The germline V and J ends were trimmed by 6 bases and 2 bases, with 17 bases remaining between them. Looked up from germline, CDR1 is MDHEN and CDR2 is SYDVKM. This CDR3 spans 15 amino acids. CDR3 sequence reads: CASRARGGYAYEQYF. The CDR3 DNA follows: TGTGCCAGCAGAGCACGGGGAGGTTATGCCTACGAGCAGTACTTC.

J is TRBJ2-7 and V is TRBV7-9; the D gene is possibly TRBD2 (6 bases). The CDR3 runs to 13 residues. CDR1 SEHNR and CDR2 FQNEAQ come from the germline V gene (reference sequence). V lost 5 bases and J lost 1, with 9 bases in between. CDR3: CASSRRESYEQYF. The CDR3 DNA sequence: TGTGCCAGCAGCCGGAGGGAATCCTACGAGCAGTACTTC.

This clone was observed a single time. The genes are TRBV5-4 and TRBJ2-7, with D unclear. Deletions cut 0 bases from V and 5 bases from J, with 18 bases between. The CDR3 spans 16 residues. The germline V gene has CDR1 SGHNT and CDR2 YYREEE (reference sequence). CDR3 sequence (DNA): TGTGCCAGCAGCTTGGAATCTCTTGCAGGTCTCCACGAGCAGTACTTC. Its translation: CASSLESLAGLHEQYF. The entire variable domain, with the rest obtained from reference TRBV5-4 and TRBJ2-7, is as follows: ETGVTQSPTHLIKTRGQQVTLRCSSQSGHNTVSWYQQALGQGPQFIFQYYREEENGRGNFPPRFSGLQFPNYSSELNVNALELDDSALYLCASSLESLAGLHEQYFGPGTRLTVT.

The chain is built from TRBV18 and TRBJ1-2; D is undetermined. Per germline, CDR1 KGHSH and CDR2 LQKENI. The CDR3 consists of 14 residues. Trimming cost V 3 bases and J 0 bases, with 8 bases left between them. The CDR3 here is CASSPERTNYGYTF. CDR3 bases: TGTGCCAGCTCACCGGAGAGGACTAACTATGGCTACACCTTC.